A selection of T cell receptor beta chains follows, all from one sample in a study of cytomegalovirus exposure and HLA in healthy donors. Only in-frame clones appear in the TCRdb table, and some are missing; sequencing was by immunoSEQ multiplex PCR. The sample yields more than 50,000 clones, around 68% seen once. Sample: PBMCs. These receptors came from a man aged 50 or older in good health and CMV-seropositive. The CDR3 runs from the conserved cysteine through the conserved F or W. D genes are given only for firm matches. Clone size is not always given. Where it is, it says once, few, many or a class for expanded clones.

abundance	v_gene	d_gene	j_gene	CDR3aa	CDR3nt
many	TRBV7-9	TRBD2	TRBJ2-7	CASSTSAGGTYEQYF	TGTGCCAGCAGCACCTCAGCGGGGGGGACCTACGAGCAGTACTTC
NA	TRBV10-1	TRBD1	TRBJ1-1	CASSPGQGNTEAFF	TGCGCCAGCAGTCCCGGACAGGGGAACACTGAAGCTTTCTTT
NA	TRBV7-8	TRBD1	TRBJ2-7	CASSLGSWTGEYEQYF	TGTGCCAGCAGCTTAGGATCCTGGACAGGAGAATACGAGCAGTACTTC
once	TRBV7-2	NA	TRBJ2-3	CASSPDSLGTDTQYF	TGTGCCAGCAGCCCGGACAGCCTGGGCACAGATACGCAGTATTTT
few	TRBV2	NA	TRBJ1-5	CASSGGGPQHF	TGTGCCAGCAGTGGGGGGGGGCCCCAGCATTTT
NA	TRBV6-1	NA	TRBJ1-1	CASSEYRVRTEAFF	TGTGCCAGCAGTGAATACAGGGTTAGGACTGAAGCTTTCTTT
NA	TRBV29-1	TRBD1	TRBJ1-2	CSAQGGGYTF	TGCAGCGCCCAGGGGGGAGGCTACACCTTC
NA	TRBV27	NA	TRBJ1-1	CASSFAPRGTEAFF	TGTGCCAGCAGTTTCGCCCCTCGGGGCACTGAAGCTTTCTTT
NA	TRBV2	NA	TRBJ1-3	CASSERGFSGNTIYF	TGTGCCAGCAGTGAACGGGGGTTCTCTGGAAACACCATATATTTT
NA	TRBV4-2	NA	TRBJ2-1	CASSQGLDNEQFF	TGTGCCAGCAGCCAGGGGCTCGACAATGAGCAGTTCTTC
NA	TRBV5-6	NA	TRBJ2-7	CASSLRVGLGYEQYF	TGTGCCAGCAGCTTGCGGGTGGGGCTGGGCTACGAGCAGTACTTC
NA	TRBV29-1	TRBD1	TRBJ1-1	CSVESAGGTEAFF	TGCAGCGTTGAATCGGCAGGGGGAACTGAAGCTTTCTTT
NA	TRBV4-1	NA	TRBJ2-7	CASSQLAANSYEQYF	TGCGCCAGCAGCCAACTGGCGGCGAACTCCTACGAGCAGTACTTC
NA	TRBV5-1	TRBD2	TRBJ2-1	CASSSSGLAASDRFF	TGCGCCAGCAGCTCCTCCGGACTAGCGGCCTCTGACCGGTTCTTC
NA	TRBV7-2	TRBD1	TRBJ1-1	CASSPRGTGVNTEAFF	TGTGCCAGCAGCCCCAGGGGGACAGGGGTGAACACTGAAGCTTTCTTT
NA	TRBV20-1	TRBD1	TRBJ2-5	CSARQGETQYF	TGCAGTGCGAGACAGGGAGAGACCCAGTACTTC
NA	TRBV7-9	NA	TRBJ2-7	CASSQQGFYEQYF	TGTGCCAGCAGCCAACAGGGTTTCTACGAGCAGTACTTC
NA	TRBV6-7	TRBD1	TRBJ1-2	CASSYLRDRGRRGYTF	TGTGCCAGCAGTTACCTCCGGGACAGGGGGCGAAGGGGCTACACCTTC
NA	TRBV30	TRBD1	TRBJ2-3	CAWSAPRTGVTDTQYF	TGTGCCTGGAGTGCACCCCGGACAGGGGTGACAGATACGCAGTATTTT
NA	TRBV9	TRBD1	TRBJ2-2	CASSVGTGGLPGGELFF	TGTGCCAGCAGCGTCGGGACAGGGGGACTCCCGGGCGGGGAGCTGTTTTTT
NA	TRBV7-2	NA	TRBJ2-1	CASSFEHNEQFF	TGTGCCAGCAGCTTCGAGCACAATGAGCAGTTCTTC
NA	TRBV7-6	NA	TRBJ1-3	CASSLEVGEGVPGNTIYF	TGTGCCAGCAGCTTAGAAGTAGGTGAGGGGGTCCCTGGAAACACCATATATTTT
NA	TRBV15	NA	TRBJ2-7	CATSTTLPLGVRRYEQYF	TGTGCCACCAGCACTACGCTCCCCCTCGGGGTCCGCCGGTACGAGCAGTACTTC
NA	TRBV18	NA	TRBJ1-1	CASSPARVATEAFF	TGTGCCAGCTCACCAGCCAGGGTTGCCACTGAAGCTTTCTTT
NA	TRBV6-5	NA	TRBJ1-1	CASSSTGQMWTEAFF	TGTGCCAGCAGCTCCACAGGCCAGATGTGGACTGAAGCTTTCTTT
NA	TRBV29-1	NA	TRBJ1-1	CSALVGAVTEAFF	TGCAGCGCCTTGGTGGGGGCGGTCACTGAAGCTTTCTTT
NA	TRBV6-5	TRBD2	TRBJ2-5	CASSSLAGEYQETQYF	TGTGCCAGCAGTTCCCTAGCGGGGGAGTACCAAGAGACCCAGTACTTC
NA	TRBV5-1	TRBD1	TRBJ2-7	CASSVDRVEYF	TGCGCCAGCAGCGTAGACAGGGTGGAGTACTTC
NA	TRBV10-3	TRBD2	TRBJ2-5	CAISRLAQETQYF	TGTGCCATCAGTCGACTAGCCCAAGAGACCCAGTACTTC
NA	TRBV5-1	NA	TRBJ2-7	CASIYKPGQPYEQYF	TGCGCCAGCATCTACAAACCAGGACAGCCCTACGAGCAGTACTTC
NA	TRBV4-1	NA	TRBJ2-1	CASSPPSGDEQFF	TGCGCCAGCAGCCCCCCGTCGGGGGATGAGCAGTTCTTC
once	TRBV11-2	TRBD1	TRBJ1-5	CASSSGQGGNQPQHF	TGTGCCAGCAGTTCCGGACAGGGTGGCAATCAGCCCCAGCATTTT
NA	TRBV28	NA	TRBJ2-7	CASSFISYEQYF	TGTGCCAGCAGTTTTATCTCCTACGAGCAGTACTTC